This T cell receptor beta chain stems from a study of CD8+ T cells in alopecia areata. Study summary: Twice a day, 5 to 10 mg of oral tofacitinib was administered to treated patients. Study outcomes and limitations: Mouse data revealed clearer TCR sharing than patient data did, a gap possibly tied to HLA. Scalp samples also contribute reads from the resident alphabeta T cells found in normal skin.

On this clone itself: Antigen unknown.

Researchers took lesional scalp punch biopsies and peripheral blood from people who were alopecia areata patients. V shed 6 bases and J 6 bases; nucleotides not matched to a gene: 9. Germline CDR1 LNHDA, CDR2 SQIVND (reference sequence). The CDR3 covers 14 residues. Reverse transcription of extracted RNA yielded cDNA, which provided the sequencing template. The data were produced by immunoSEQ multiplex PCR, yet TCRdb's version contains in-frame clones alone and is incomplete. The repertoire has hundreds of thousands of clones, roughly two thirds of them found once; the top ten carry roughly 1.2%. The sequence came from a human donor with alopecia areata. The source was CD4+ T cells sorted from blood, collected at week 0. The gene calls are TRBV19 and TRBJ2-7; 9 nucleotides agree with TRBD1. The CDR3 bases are TGTGCCAGTAGCCCCGGGACAGGGCGGATCGAGCAGTACTTC. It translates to CASSPGTGRIEQYF.